This TCR beta chain was observed in a study of blood T cell repertoires in COVID-19. Background on the study: Acute-phase and convalescent COVID-19 samples originated in the United States, Italy and Spain.

Sequencing was performed with immunoSEQ multiplex PCR; in TCRdb, only in-frame clones are kept and a portion is missing. The table includes around 300,000 clones, around 89% detected once. Enrolled through a virtual design, the participants were between roughly 18 and 100 years of age and came from 24 US areas. Participant reports of clinical history set cohort assignment. V lost 2 bases and J 5 bases, leaving 18 bases between the germline ends. Germline lookup yields CDR1 MNHEY and CDR2 SVGAGI. The CDR3 length is 16 residues. This chain links TRBV6-5 with TRBJ2-5; D not certain. The source is a woman aged 18-29 years with acute COVID-19. The sequenced material came from PBMCs or T cells enriched from blood (not recorded which). The CDR3 DNA sequence: TGTGCCAGCAGTTACCTCGCCGCGGATAGTGTGGAGACCCAGTACTTC. It encodes CASSYLAADSVETQYF.